The rows below give T cell receptor beta chains drawn from one sample of a study of cytomegalovirus exposure and HLA in healthy donors. Using immunoSEQ multiplex PCR, the repertoire was profiled, and TCRdb retains in-frame clones only, with some absent. The sample includes 150,000 to 200,000 clones, about nine tenths seen only once; the top ten take about 6%. Sequenced sample: PBMCs. The receptors derive from a young woman in good health and CMV-seronegative. Each CDR3 is given with its conserved first and last residue. Fields, in order: clone size, V gene, D gene, J gene, CDR3 DNA, CDR3 protein. D genes are given only for firm matches. Size values are once, few and many counts, or a class for expanded clones, and some rows have none.

size: -
V: TRBV7-8
D: TRBD2
J: TRBJ2-3
DNA: TGTGCCAGCAGCTTAACCCTGACTAGCGGGGGGAGCACAGATACGCAGTATTTT
CDR3: CASSLTLTSGGSTDTQYF

size: few
V: TRBV13
D: -
J: TRBJ2-3
DNA: TGTGCCAGCAGCTTAGCCAGCCAGGAACGTACGCAGTATTTT
CDR3: CASSLASQERTQYF

size: -
V: TRBV7-9
D: -
J: TRBJ2-7
DNA: TGTGCCAGCAGCTTAGGGGGCTTAATAGGGACAAGGGAGAACGAGCAGTACTTC
CDR3: CASSLGGLIGTRENEQYF

size: many
V: TRBV30
D: -
J: TRBJ2-7
DNA: TGTGCCTGGAGTCCCGGTCCCGGGTCCTACGAGCAGTACTTC
CDR3: CAWSPGPGSYEQYF

size: -
V: TRBV10-3
D: -
J: TRBJ2-5
DNA: TGTGCCATCAGTGGAGCAGGGGAAGAGACCCAGTACTTC
CDR3: CAISGAGEETQYF

size: -
V: TRBV10-3
D: -
J: TRBJ2-1
DNA: TGTGCCACGCGGGACAACTCCTACAATGAGCAGTTCTTC
CDR3: CATRDNSYNEQFF

size: -
V: TRBV4-2
D: TRBD2
J: TRBJ2-3
DNA: TGTGCCAGCACGGATGCCACTAGCGGGGTTCGGGCGCAGTATTTT
CDR3: CASTDATSGVRAQYF

size: -
V: TRBV5-4
D: -
J: TRBJ1-2
DNA: TGTGCCAGCAGCCCAGGACGGACTTCCTATGGCTACACCTTC
CDR3: CASSPGRTSYGYTF

size: once
V: TRBV5-1
D: -
J: TRBJ2-5
DNA: TGCGCCAGCAGCTTGGTGGACAGCCAAGAGACCCAGTACTTC
CDR3: CASSLVDSQETQYF

size: -
V: TRBV2
D: -
J: TRBJ1-4
DNA: TGTGCCGAGGGAAGCATTTGGGGCTTCTCTAATGAAAAACTGTTTTTT
CDR3: CAEGSIWGFSNEKLFF

size: -
V: TRBV28
D: TRBD1
J: TRBJ2-4
DNA: TGTGCCAGCAGTTCAACAGGGGAGTGGTGGAAAAACATTCAGTACTTC
CDR3: CASSSTGEWWKNIQYF

size: -
V: TRBV28
D: TRBD1
J: TRBJ1-2
DNA: TGTGCCAGCAGTATCACCAGGGGGCTTGGTAACTATGGCTACACCTTC
CDR3: CASSITRGLGNYGYTF

size: -
V: TRBV29-1
D: -
J: TRBJ2-1
DNA: TGCAGCGTTGAAAGGGTCTACAATGAGCAGTTCTTC
CDR3: CSVERVYNEQFF

size: -
V: TRBV23-1
D: TRBD1
J: TRBJ1-5
DNA: TGCGCCAGCAGCCTACGGACAGGGGGGATGAATCAGCCCCAGCATTTT
CDR3: CASSLRTGGMNQPQHF

size: -
V: TRBV9
D: -
J: TRBJ2-2
DNA: TGTGCCAGCAGCGTAGGTCGACAGACCAACACCGGGGAGCTGTTTTTT
CDR3: CASSVGRQTNTGELFF

size: -
V: TRBV30
D: -
J: TRBJ2-7
DNA: TGTGCCTGGAGATCTGGGGGAGTGGGCGAGCAGTACTTC
CDR3: CAWRSGGVGEQYF

size: -
V: TRBV19
D: -
J: TRBJ1-5
DNA: TGTGCCAGTAGCATCCTCCCGGGACAACAAGGGGCTCAGCCCCAGCATTTT
CDR3: CASSILPGQQGAQPQHF

size: -
V: TRBV2
D: -
J: TRBJ2-6
DNA: TGTGCCAGCAGGGCTTCTACTGGGGCCAACGTCCTGACTTTC
CDR3: CASRASTGANVLTF

size: -
V: TRBV6-1
D: -
J: TRBJ1-2
DNA: TGTGCCAGCAGTGGAGGTTTTGGCGGCTACACCTTC
CDR3: CASSGGFGGYTF

size: -
V: TRBV11-2
D: -
J: TRBJ2-5
DNA: TGTGCCAGCAGCTTAGTTGCGGGGTGGGAGACCCAGTACTTC
CDR3: CASSLVAGWETQYF

size: -
V: TRBV7-7
D: -
J: TRBJ2-2
DNA: TGTGCTAGCAGCTCCGGGGTTGACACCGGGGAGCTGTTTTTT
CDR3: CASSSGVDTGELFF

size: -
V: TRBV28
D: -
J: TRBJ2-3
DNA: TGTGCCAGCAGTCCCCATGGGTTAGCTACAGATACGCAGTATTTT
CDR3: CASSPHGLATDTQYF

size: -
V: TRBV27
D: -
J: TRBJ2-2
DNA: TGTGCCAGCAGCCGTGGTTCCGGGGAGCTGTTTTTT
CDR3: CASSRGSGELFF

size: -
V: TRBV2
D: -
J: TRBJ1-1
DNA: TGTGCCAGCGCGTTGAGGACTGAAGCTTTCTTT
CDR3: CASALRTEAFF

size: -
V: TRBV19
D: -
J: TRBJ2-5
DNA: TGTGCCAGTACCAAAGTAGTCAGGGCGGGGGAGACCCAGTACTTC
CDR3: CASTKVVRAGETQYF

size: -
V: TRBV2
D: -
J: TRBJ2-5
DNA: TGTGCCAGCATCCTCAGTGTCCGAGAGACCCAGTACTTC
CDR3: CASILSVRETQYF

size: -
V: TRBV2
D: TRBD1
J: TRBJ2-7
DNA: TGTGCCAGCAGCCTAGGGACAGGGTCAGCCTACGAGCAGTACTTC
CDR3: CASSLGTGSAYEQYF

size: -
V: TRBV14
D: -
J: TRBJ2-5
DNA: TGTGCCAGCAGCCGATGGACGGGGGACCAAGAGACCCAGTACTTC
CDR3: CASSRWTGDQETQYF

size: -
V: TRBV4-1
D: TRBD1
J: TRBJ2-7
DNA: TGCGCCAGCAGATGGGGACAGGGCGGAAGGTTAGACGAGCAGTACTTC
CDR3: CASRWGQGGRLDEQYF

size: -
V: TRBV6-1
D: -
J: TRBJ1-2
DNA: TGTGCCAGCAGTGAAGTTCAGGGAGTAGGTGGCTACACCTTC
CDR3: CASSEVQGVGGYTF

size: -
V: TRBV7-9
D: TRBD1
J: TRBJ1-4
DNA: TGTGCCAGCAGCTTAATATCCGGACAGGGACGTGAAAAACTGTTTTTT
CDR3: CASSLISGQGREKLFF

size: -
V: TRBV30
D: -
J: TRBJ2-7
DNA: TGTGCCTGGAGTCCGCTGACTAGTTTCTCCTACGAGCAGTACTTC
CDR3: CAWSPLTSFSYEQYF

size: -
V: TRBV2
D: -
J: TRBJ2-7
DNA: TGTGCCAGCAGTGAAAGGGAGATAAGCTCCTACGAGCAGTACTTC
CDR3: CASSEREISSYEQYF

size: -
V: TRBV28
D: -
J: TRBJ1-5
DNA: TGTGCCAGCAGTTTATACGGCGGTCAGCCCCAGCATTTT
CDR3: CASSLYGGQPQHF

size: -
V: TRBV4-2
D: TRBD2
J: TRBJ2-1
DNA: TGTGCCAGCAGCCCCCACGGGGGGACCTACAATGAGCAGTTCTTC
CDR3: CASSPHGGTYNEQFF

size: -
V: TRBV5-8
D: TRBD2
J: TRBJ2-7
DNA: TGTGCCAGCAGCTTGGAATGGGCTAGCGGGAGCTACGAGCAGTACTTC
CDR3: CASSLEWASGSYEQYF

size: -
V: TRBV28
D: -
J: TRBJ1-2
DNA: TGTGCCAGCAGTTTACCAGGGGTGTATAACTATGGCTACACCTTC
CDR3: CASSLPGVYNYGYTF

size: once
V: TRBV27
D: -
J: TRBJ1-1
DNA: TGTGCCAGCAGACGTTACGGGAACACTGAAGCTTTCTTT
CDR3: CASRRYGNTEAFF

size: -
V: TRBV6-1
D: -
J: TRBJ2-3
DNA: TGTGCCAGCAGGGAGCCCGGGCGTCAAGATACGCAGTATTTT
CDR3: CASREPGRQDTQYF

size: -
V: TRBV2
D: TRBD2
J: TRBJ2-2
DNA: TGTGCCAGCACGACTGGACTAGCGGGAGTGAACACCGGGGAGCTGTTTTTT
CDR3: CASTTGLAGVNTGELFF

size: -
V: TRBV20-1
D: -
J: TRBJ1-4
DNA: TGCAGTGCTAGGCCCGGCGAAAAACTGTTTTTT
CDR3: CSARPGEKLFF

size: -
V: TRBV2
D: TRBD1
J: TRBJ1-4
DNA: TGTGCCAGCAGTAAACCGGGACAGATGATTAATGAAAAACTGTTTTTT
CDR3: CASSKPGQMINEKLFF

size: once
V: TRBV29-1
D: -
J: TRBJ2-7
DNA: TGCAGCGTTGTCCTGAGCTCCTACGAGCAGTACTTC
CDR3: CSVVLSSYEQYF

size: -
V: TRBV5-1
D: TRBD2
J: TRBJ2-7
DNA: TGCGCCAGCAGCTTCTCTAGCGGCTACGAGCAGTACTTC
CDR3: CASSFSSGYEQYF

size: -
V: TRBV19
D: -
J: TRBJ2-7
DNA: TGTGTTAAGCCTCTTGGGGGGGGCCTCTACGAGCAGTACTTC
CDR3: CVKPLGGGLYEQYF

size: -
V: TRBV5-1
D: -
J: TRBJ2-1
DNA: TGCGCCAGCAGCTTTACAGATGGGAATGAGCAGTTCTTC
CDR3: CASSFTDGNEQFF

size: -
V: TRBV4-1
D: -
J: TRBJ1-1
DNA: TGCGCCAGCAGCCACGGGTTGCCGGGCACTGAAGCTTTCTTT
CDR3: CASSHGLPGTEAFF

size: -
V: TRBV28
D: -
J: TRBJ1-3
DNA: TGTGCCAGCAGTACCGGGGGACGTTTGCTCTCTGGAAACACCATATATTTT
CDR3: CASSTGGRLLSGNTIYF